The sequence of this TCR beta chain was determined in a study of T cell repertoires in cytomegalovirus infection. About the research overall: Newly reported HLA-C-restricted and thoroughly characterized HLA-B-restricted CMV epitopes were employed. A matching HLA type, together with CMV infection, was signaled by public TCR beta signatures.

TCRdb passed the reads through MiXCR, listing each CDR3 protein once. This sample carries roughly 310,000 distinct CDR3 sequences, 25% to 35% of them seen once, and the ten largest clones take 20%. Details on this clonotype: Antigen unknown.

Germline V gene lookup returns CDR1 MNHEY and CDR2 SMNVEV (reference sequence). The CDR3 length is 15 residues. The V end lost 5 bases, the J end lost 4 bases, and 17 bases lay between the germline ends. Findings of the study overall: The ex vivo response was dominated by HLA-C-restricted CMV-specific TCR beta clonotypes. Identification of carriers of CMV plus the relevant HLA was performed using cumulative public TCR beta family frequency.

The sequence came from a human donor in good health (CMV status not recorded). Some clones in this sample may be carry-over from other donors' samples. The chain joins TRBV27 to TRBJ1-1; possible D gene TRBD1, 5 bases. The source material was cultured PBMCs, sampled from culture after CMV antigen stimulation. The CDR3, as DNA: TGTGCCAGCAGTCCCCCGGGCCCGGGGCGCACTGAAGCTTTCTTT. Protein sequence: CASSPPGPGRTEAFF.